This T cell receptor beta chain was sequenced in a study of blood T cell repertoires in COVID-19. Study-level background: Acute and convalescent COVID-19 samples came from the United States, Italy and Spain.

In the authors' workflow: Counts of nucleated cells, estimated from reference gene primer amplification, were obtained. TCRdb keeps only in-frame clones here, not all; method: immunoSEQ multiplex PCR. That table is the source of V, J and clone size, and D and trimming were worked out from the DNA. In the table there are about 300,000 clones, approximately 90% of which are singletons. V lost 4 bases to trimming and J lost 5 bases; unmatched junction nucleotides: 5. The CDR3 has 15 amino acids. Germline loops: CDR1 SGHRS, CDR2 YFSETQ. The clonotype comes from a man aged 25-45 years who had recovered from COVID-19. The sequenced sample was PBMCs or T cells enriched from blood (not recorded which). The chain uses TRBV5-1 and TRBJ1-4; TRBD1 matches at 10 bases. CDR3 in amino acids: CASSPQDRGNEKLFF. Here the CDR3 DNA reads TGCGCCAGCAGCCCCCAGGACAGGGGGAATGAAAAACTGTTTTTT.